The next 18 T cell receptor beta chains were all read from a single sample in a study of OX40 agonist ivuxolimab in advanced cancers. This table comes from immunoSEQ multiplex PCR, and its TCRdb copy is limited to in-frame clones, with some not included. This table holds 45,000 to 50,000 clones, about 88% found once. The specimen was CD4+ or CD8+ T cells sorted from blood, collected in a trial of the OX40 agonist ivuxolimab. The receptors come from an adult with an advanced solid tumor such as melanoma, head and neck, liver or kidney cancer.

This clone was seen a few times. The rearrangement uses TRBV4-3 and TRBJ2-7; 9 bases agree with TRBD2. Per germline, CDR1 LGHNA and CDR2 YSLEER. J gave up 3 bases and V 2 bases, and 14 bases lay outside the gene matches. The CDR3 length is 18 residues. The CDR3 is CASSQRLAVEPHLYEQYF. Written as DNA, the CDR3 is TGCGCCAGCAGCCAACGACTAGCGGTCGAGCCCCACCTCTACGAGCAGTACTTC.

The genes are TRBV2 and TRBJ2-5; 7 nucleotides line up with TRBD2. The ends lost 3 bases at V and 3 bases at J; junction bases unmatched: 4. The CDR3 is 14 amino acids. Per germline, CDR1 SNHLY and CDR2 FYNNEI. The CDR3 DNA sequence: TGTGCCAGCAGTGAGGCTAGCGGTAAAGAGACCCAGTACTTC. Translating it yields CASSEASGKETQYF. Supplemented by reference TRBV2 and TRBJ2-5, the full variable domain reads EPEVTQTPSHQVTQMGQEVILRCVPISNHLYFYWYRQILGQKVEFLVSFYNNEISEKSEIFDDQFSVERPDGSNFTLKIRSTKLEDSAMYFCASSEASGKETQYFGPGTRLLVL.

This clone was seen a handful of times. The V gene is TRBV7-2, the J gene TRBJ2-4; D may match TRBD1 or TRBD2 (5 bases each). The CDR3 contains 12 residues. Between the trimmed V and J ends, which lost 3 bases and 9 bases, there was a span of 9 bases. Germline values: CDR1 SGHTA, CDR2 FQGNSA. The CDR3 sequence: CASSFEGSIQYF. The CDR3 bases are TGTGCCAGCAGCTTTGAGGGGAGCATTCAGTACTTC.

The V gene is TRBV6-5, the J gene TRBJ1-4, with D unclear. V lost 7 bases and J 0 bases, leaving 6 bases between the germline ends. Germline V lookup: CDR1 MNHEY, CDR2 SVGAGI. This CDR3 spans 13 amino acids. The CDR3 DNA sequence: TGTGCCAGCAAGTCCGCAACTAATGAAAAACTGTTTTTT. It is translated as CASKSATNEKLFF.

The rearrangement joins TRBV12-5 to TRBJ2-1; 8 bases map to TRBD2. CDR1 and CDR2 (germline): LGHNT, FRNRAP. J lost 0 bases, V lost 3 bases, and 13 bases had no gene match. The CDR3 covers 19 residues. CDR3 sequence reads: CASGFGLASSGVSYNEQFF. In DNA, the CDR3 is TGTGCTAGTGGTTTCGGACTAGCTTCGTCGGGAGTCTCCTACAATGAGCAGTTCTTC.

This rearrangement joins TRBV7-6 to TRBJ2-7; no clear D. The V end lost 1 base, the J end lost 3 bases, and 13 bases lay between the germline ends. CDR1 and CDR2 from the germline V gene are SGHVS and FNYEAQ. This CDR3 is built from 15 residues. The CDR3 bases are TGTGCCAGCAGCTTAGATGCGTCAGTCAACTACGAGCAGTACTTC. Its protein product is CASSLDASVNYEQYF.

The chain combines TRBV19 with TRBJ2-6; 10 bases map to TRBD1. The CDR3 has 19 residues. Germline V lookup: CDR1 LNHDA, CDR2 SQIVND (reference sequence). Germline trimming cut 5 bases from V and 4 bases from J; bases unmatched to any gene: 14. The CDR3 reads CASSLVSGQGTYGANVLTF. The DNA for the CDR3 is TGTGCCAGTAGTTTAGTGTCGGGACAGGGGACGTACGGGGCCAACGTCCTGACTTTC.

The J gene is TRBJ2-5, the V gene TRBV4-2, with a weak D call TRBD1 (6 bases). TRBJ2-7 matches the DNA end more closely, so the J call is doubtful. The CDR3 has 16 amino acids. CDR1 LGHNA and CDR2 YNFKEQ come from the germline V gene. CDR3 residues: CASSQGHSDSAYEQYF. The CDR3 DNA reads TGTGCCAGCAGCCAAGGACATTCGGACAGCGCCTACGAGCAGTACTTC.

CDR3 residues: CASSPLGTSRYEQYF. CDR3 DNA sequence: TGTGCCAGCAGTCCCCTCGGGACTAGCAGATACGAGCAGTACTTC. The rearrangement links TRBV6-1 to TRBJ2-7; 9 positions agree with TRBD2. Germline V CDR1 and CDR2: MNHNS, SASEGT. The CDR3 spans 15 residues. With V trimmed by 5 bases and J by 4 bases, 9 bases remained unmatched.

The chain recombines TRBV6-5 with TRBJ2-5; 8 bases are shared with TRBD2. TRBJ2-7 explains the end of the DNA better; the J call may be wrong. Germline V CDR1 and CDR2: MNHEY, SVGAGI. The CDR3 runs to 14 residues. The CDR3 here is CASSERGTKYEQYF. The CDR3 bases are TGTGCCAGCAGCGAGCGGGGGACCAAATACGAGCAGTACTTC.

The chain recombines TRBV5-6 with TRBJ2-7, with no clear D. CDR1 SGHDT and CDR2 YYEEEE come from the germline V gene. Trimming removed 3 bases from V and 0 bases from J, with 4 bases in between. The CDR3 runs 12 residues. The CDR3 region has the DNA TGTGCCAGCAGCTCGAGCTCCTACGAGCAGTACTTC. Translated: CASSSSSYEQYF.

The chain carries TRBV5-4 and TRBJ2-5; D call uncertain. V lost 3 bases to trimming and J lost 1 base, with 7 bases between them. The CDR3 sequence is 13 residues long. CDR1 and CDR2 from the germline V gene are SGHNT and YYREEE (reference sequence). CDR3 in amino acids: CASSSPGQETQYF. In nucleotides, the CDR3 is TGTGCCAGCAGCTCACCCGGCCAAGAGACCCAGTACTTC.

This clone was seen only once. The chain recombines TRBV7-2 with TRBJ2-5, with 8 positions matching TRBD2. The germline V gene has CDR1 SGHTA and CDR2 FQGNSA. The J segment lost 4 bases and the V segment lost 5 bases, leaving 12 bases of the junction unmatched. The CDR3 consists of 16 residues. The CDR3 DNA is TGTGCCAGCAGCCCGAACCCCGGGGGGGCCGGAGAGACCCAGTACTTC. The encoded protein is CASSPNPGGAGETQYF.

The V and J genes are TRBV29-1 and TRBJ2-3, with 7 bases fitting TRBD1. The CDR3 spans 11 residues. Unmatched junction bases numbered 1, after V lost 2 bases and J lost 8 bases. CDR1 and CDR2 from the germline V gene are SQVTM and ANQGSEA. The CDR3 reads CSVEPGGTQYF. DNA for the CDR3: TGCAGCGTTGAACCAGGGGGTACGCAGTATTTT.

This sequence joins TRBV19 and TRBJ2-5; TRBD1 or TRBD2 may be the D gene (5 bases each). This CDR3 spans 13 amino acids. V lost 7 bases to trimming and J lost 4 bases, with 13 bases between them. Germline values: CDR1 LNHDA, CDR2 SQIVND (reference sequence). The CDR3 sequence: CASTGQVGETQYF. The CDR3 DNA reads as TGTGCCAGTACGGGGCAGGTCGGAGAGACCCAGTACTTC.

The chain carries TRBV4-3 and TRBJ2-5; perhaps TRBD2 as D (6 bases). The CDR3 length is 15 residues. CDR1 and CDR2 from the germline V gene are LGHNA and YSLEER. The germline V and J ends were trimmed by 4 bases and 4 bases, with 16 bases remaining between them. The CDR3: CASSPTGLLGETQYF. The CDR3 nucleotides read TGCGCCAGCAGCCCCACGGGACTTTTGGGAGAGACCCAGTACTTC.

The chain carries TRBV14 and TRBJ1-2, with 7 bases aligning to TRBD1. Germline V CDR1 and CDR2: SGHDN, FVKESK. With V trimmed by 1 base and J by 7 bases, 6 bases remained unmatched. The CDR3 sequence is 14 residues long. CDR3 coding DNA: TGTGCCAGCAGCCAAGTACAGGGGCAAGGTGGCTACACCTTC. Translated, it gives CASSQVQGQGGYTF.

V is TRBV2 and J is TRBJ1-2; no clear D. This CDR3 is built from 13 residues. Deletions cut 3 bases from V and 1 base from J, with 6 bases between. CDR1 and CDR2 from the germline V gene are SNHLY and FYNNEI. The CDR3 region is CASSEEFNYGYTF. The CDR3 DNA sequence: TGTGCCAGCAGTGAGGAGTTTAACTATGGCTACACCTTC.